This T cell receptor beta chain was sequenced during a study of shared clonotypes between healthy human individuals. Deep was the level at which the assay was run. The method was immunoSEQ multiplex PCR; TCRdb's version includes in-frame clones alone and lacks a portion of them. The sample consists of about 2,500,000 clones, around nine tenths of them appearing once. Turning to this clone: What it binds is unknown.

Germline CDR1 reads LNHDA; CDR2 reads SQIVND (reference sequence). The junction had 8 bases not matched to a gene; V was cut back by 0 bases and J by 6 bases. This CDR3 region has 16 residues. All donors were healthy HIV-negative adults lacking recent acute infections or vaccinations. CD4+ cells were split into CD45RA+ naive and CD45RA-negative memory subsets. Broader study findings: The rarefaction results pointed to incomplete sorted-subset sequencing despite large depth.

V gene TRBV19 combines with J gene TRBJ2-7, with 10 bases lining up with TRBD2. The sequenced sample consisted of naive CD4+ T cells sorted from blood. Subset reported: CD45RA+ positively selected. The TCR comes from a man aged 18-30 years in good health. The CDR3 nucleotides read TGTGCCAGTAGTATAGATTGGACTAGCGGAAAGCTCGAGCAGTACTTC. The encoded protein is CASSIDWTSGKLEQYF.